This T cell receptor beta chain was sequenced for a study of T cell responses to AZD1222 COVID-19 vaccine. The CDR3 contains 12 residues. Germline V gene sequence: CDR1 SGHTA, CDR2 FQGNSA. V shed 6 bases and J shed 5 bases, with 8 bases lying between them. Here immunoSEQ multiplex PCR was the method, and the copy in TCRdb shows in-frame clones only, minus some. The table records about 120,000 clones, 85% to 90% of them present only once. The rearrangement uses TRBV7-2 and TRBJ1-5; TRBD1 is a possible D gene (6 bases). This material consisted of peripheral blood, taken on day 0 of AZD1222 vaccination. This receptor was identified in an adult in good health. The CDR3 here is CASRTGYQPQHF. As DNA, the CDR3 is TGTGCCAGCAGAACAGGGTATCAGCCCCAGCATTTT.